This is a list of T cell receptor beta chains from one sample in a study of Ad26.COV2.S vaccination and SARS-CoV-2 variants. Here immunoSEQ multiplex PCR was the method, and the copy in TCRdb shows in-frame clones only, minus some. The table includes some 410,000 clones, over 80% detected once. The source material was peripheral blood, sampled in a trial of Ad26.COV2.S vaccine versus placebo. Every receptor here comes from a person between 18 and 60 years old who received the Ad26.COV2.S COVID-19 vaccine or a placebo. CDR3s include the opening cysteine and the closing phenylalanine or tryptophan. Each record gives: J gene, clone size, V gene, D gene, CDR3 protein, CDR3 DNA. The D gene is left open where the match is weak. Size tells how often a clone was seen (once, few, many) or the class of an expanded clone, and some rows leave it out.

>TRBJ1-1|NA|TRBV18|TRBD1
CASSQRAGTGNTEAFF
TGTGCCAGCTCCCAACGTGCCGGGACAGGGAACACTGAAGCTTTCTTT
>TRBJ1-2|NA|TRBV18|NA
CASSPYHQNYGYTF
TGTGCCAGCTCACCTTATCACCAGAACTATGGCTACACCTTC
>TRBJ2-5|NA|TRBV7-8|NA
CASSPMSPHFEETQYF
TGTGCCAGCAGCCCCATGTCCCCCCATTTCGAAGAGACCCAGTACTTC
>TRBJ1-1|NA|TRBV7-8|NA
CASSLVEYRGNTEAFF
TGTGCCAGCAGCTTAGTGGAGTACCGGGGGAACACTGAAGCTTTCTTT
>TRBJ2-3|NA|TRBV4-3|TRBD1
CASSLGQGRADTQYF
TGCGCCAGCAGCCTCGGACAGGGGAGGGCAGATACGCAGTATTTT
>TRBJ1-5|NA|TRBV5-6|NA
CASSLGVGHEREPQHF
TGTGCCAGCAGCTTGGGGGTAGGGCACGAGCGTGAGCCCCAGCATTTT
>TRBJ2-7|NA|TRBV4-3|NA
CASSQDKTPSYEQYF
TGCGCCAGCAGCCAAGATAAGACTCCTTCCTACGAGCAGTACTTC
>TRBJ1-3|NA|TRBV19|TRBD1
CASSKGQRSSGNTIYF
TGTGCCAGTAGTAAGGGACAGCGCAGCTCTGGAAACACCATATATTTT
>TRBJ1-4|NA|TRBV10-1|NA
CASSDGARGLFF
TGCGCCAGCAGTGATGGGGCGCGGGGCCTGTTTTTT
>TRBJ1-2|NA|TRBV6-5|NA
CASSLLANYGYTF
TGTGCCAGCAGTCTCCTAGCTAACTATGGCTACACCTTC
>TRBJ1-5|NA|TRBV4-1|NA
CASSTPGNQPQHF
TGCGCCAGCAGCACGCCAGGGAATCAGCCCCAGCATTTT
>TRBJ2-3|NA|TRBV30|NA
CGAGQNTDTQYF
TGTGGCGCGGGACAGAACACAGATACGCAGTATTTT
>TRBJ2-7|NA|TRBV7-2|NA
CASSLTLNPLEQYF
TGTGCCAGCAGCTTAACCCTAAACCCCCTCGAGCAGTACTTC
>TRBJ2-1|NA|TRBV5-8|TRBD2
CASSNIAGDYNEQFF
TGTGCCAGCAGCAATATAGCGGGGGACTACAATGAGCAGTTCTTC
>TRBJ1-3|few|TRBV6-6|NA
CASSSNRESGNTIYF
TGTGCCAGCAGTTCAAACAGGGAATCTGGAAACACCATATATTTT
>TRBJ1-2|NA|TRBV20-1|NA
CSARTYGYTF
TGCAGTGCTAGGACTTATGGCTACACCTTC
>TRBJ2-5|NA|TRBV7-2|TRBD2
CASSGRGLAGGSETQYF
TGTGCCAGCAGCGGCCGGGGACTAGCGGGGGGCTCAGAGACCCAGTACTTC
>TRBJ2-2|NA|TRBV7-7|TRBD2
CASSLSGGAVGELFF
TGTGCCAGCAGCCTCAGCGGGGGGGCTGTCGGGGAGCTGTTTTTT
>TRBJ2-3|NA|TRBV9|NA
CASSVAMGRTDTQYF
TGTGCCAGCAGCGTAGCTATGGGACGCACAGATACGCAGTATTTT
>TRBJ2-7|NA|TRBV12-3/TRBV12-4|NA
CASSYGSTWEQYF
TGTGCCAGCAGTTACGGGTCTACTTGGGAGCAGTACTTC
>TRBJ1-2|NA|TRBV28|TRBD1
CASSSDRDAFYGYTF
TGTGCCAGCAGTTCAGACAGGGACGCCTTCTATGGCTACACCTTC
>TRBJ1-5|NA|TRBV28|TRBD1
CASSLQGAVQPQHF
TGTGCCAGCAGTTTACAGGGGGCGGTTCAGCCCCAGCATTTT
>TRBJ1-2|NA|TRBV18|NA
CASSPTSGWGGYTF
TGTGCCAGCTCACCAACCTCCGGGTGGGGAGGCTACACCTTC
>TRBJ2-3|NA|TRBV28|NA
CASRSRGDGTDTQYF
TGTGCCAGCAGGAGCAGGGGGGACGGCACAGATACGCAGTATTTT
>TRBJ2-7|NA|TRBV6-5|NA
CASSYSRLQAENEQYF
TGTGCCAGCAGTTACTCGAGGCTTCAGGCTGAGAACGAGCAGTACTTC
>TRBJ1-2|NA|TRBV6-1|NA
CASSEDPRLYGYTF
TGTGCCAGCAGTGAAGATCCCAGACTATATGGCTACACCTTC
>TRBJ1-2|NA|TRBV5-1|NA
CASSSTTGYGINYGYTF
TGCGCCAGCAGCTCCACAACAGGATATGGGATTAACTATGGCTACACCTTC
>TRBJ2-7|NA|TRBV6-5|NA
CATTQERLAYEQYF
TGTGCCACCACCCAAGAGAGATTGGCCTACGAGCAGTACTTC
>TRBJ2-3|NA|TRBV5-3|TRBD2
CARRRELGSNTQYF
TGTGCCAGAAGGCGGGAGCTGGGATCCAATACGCAGTATTTT
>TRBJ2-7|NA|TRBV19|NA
CASSLHSSYEQYF
TGTGCCAGTTCACTCCATTCCTCCTACGAGCAGTACTTC
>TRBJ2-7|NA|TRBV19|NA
CASSIAGPAYEQYF
TGTGCCAGTAGTATAGCGGGGCCTGCCTACGAGCAGTACTTC
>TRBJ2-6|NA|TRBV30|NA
CAWNRGTGANVLTF
TGTGCCTGGAATAGGGGCACTGGGGCCAACGTCCTGACTTTC
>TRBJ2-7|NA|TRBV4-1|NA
CASGRLAGFHEQYF
TGCGCCAGCGGTCGGCTAGCTGGATTCCACGAGCAGTACTTC
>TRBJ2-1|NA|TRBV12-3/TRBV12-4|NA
CASSLQYNEQFF
TGTGCCAGCAGCCTTCAATACAATGAGCAGTTCTTC
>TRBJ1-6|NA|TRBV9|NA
CASSVGLAANSPLHF
TGTGCCAGCAGCGTAGGACTGGCGGCAAATTCACCCCTCCACTTT
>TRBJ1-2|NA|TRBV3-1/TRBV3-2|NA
CASSQLRGTSGYTF
TGTGCCAGCAGCCAACTAAGAGGGACAAGTGGCTACACCTTC
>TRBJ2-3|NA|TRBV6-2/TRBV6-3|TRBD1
CASSLDRVRDTQYF
TGTGCCAGCAGTCTGGACAGGGTGAGAGATACGCAGTATTTT
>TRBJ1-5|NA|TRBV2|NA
CASSVRRKDQPQHF
TGTGCCAGCAGTGTGAGGCGGAAGGACCAGCCCCAGCATTTT
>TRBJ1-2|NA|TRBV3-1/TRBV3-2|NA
CASSQEEGLRNYGYTF
TGTGCCAGCAGCCAAGAGGAGGGTTTAAGGAACTATGGCTACACCTTC
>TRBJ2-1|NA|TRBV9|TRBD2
CASSSPLRGGGRNRYNEQFF
TGTGCCAGCAGCTCACCGCTAAGGGGCGGGGGTAGGAATCGATACAATGAGCAGTTCTTC
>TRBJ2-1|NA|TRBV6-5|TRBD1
CASSSSPTGVNEQFF
TGTGCCAGCAGTTCCTCACCGACAGGGGTGAATGAGCAGTTCTTC
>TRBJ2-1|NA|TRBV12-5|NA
CASGLVLGSVGNEQFF
TGTGCTAGTGGTTTGGTACTGGGTTCTGTCGGCAATGAGCAGTTCTTC
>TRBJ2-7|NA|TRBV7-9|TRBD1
CASSGSYRGLYEQYF
TGTGCCAGCAGCGGGTCTTACAGGGGGCTCTACGAGCAGTACTTC
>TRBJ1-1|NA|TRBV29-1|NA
CSVATTEAFF
TGCAGCGTTGCAACAACTGAAGCTTTCTTT
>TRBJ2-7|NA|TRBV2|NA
CASRSRLYEQYF
TGTGCCAGCAGGTCCAGACTCTACGAGCAGTACTTC
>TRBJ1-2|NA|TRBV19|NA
CASSMRGNYGYTF
TGTGCCAGTAGTATGAGGGGGAACTATGGCTACACCTTC
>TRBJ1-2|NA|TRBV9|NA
CASSVQTSPNYGYTF
TGTGCCAGCAGCGTCCAGACTAGCCCAAACTATGGCTACACCTTC
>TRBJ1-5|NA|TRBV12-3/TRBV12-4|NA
CASSLGNNQPQHF
TGTGCCAGCAGTCTGGGCAACAATCAGCCCCAGCATTTT
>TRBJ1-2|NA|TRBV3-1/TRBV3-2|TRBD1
CASSRQGAIPNYGYTF
TGTGCCAGCAGCCGACAGGGGGCGATCCCGAACTATGGCTACACCTTC
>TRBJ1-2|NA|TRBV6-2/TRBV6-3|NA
CASSYSRDAGDYGYTF
TGTGCCAGCAGTTACTCGAGGGACGCTGGGGACTATGGCTACACCTTC
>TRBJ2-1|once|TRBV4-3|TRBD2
CASSQEETSGGAYNEQFF
TGCGCCAGCAGCCAAGAGGAGACTAGCGGGGGAGCATACAATGAGCAGTTCTTC
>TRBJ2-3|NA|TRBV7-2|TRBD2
CASSVLSGGAADTQYF
TGTGCCAGCAGCGTCCTTAGCGGGGGGGCCGCAGATACGCAGTATTTT
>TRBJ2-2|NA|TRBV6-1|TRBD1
CASREPGQALPGELFF
TGTGCCAGCAGGGAACCGGGACAGGCTTTGCCCGGGGAGCTGTTTTTT
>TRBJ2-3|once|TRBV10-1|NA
CASSVTGSTDTQYF
TGCGCCAGCAGTGTCACGGGAAGCACAGATACGCAGTATTTT